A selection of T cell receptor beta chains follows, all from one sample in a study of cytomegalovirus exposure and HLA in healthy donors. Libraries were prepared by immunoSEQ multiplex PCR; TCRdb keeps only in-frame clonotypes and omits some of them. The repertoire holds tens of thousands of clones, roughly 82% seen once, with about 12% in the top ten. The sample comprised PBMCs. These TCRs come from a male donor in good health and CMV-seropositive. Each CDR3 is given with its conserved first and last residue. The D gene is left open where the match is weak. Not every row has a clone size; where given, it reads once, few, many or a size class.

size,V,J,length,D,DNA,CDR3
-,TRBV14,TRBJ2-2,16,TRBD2,TGTGCCAGCAGCCGGTACCGCGGGGGGGCCGCCGGGGAGCTGTTTTTT,CASSRYRGGAAGELFF
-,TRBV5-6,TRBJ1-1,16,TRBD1,TGTGCCAGCAGGAAAGACAGGGGGCAGTACCTCACTGAAGCTTTCTTT,CASRKDRGQYLTEAFF
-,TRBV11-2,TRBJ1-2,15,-,TGTGCCAGCAGCTTGGAAAATTTAGTCGGGGATGGCTACACCTTC,CASSLENLVGDGYTF
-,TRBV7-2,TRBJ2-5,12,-,TGTGCCAGCAGCAGACAGAGCACGGAGCAGTACTTC,CASSRQSTEQYF
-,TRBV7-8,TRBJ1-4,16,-,TGTGCCAGCAGCTTCGGGGGTGACCCAGGTTACGAAAAACTGTTTTTT,CASSFGGDPGYEKLFF
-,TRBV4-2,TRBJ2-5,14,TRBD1,TGTGCCAGCAGCCAAGACAGGGGGCGAGAGACCCAGTACTTC,CASSQDRGRETQYF
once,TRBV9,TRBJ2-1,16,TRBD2,TGTGCCAGCAGCGTAGGCGGGACTAGCGGATACAATGAGCAGTTCTTC,CASSVGGTSGYNEQFF
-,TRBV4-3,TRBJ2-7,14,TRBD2,TGCGCCAGCAGCCAAGGGGGGGGGACTTACGAGCAGTACTTC,CASSQGGGTYEQYF
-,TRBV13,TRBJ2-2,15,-,TGTGCCAGCAGCCCTAACCTAGCCAACACCGGGGAGCTGTTTTTT,CASSPNLANTGELFF
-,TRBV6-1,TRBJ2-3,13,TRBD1,TGTGCCAGCAGGGACAGGATCAGCGGTACGCAGTATTTT,CASRDRISGTQYF
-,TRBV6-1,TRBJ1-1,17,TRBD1,TGTGCCAGCAGTGAAGCGCCACAGGGGGTTAGGAACACTGAAGCTTTCTTT,CASSEAPQGVRNTEAFF
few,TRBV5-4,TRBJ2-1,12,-,TGTGCCAGCAGCTTGGGTGGGAGGGAGCAGTTCTTC,CASSLGGREQFF
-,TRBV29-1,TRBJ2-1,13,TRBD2,TGCAGCGGATGGCTAGCGGTGTACAATGAGCAGTTCTTC,CSGWLAVYNEQFF
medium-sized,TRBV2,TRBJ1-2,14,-,TGTGCCAGCAGTGAAGACAGATCGGTCTATGGCTACACCTTC,CASSEDRSVYGYTF
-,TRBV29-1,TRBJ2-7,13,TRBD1,TGCAGCGTTGAAGGGACAGGGGGACTCGAGCAGTACTTC,CSVEGTGGLEQYF
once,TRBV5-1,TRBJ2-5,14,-,TGCGCCAGCAAAAAGCCAGGGGCTGAGGAGACCCAGTACTTC,CASKKPGAEETQYF
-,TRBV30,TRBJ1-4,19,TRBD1,TGTGCCTGGAGTGGTGGGACAGCAAATTTAAGGGGGCAACATGAAAAACTGTTTTTT,CAWSGGTANLRGQHEKLFF
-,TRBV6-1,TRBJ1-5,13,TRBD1,TGTGCCAGCACGTTCAGGGGGAATCAGCCCCAGCATTTT,CASTFRGNQPQHF
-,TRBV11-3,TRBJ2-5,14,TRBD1,TGTGCCAGCAGTCGAGACAGGGGCCAAGAGACCCAGTACTTC,CASSRDRGQETQYF
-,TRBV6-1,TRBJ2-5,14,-,TGTGCCAGCAGCCTCTCCGGCGGGCAAGAGACCCAGTACTTC,CASSLSGGQETQYF